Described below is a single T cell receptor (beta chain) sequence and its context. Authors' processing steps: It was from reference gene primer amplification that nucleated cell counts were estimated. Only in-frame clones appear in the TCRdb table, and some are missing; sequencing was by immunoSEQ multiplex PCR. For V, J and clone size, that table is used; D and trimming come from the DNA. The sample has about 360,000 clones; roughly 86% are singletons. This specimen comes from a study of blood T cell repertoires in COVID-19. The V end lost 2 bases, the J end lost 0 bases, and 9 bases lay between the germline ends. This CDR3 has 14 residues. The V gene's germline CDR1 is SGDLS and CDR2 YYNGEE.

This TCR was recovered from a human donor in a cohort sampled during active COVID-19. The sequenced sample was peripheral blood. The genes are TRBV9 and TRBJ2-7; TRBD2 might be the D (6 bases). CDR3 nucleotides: TGTGCCAGCAGCGTGGGACTCCTCTCCTACGAGCAGTACTTC. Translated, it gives CASSVGLLSYEQYF. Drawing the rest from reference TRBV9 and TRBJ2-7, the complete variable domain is DSGVTQTPKHLITATGQRVTLRCSPRSGDLSVYWYQQSLDQGLQFLIQYYNGEERAKGNILERFSAQQFPDLHSELNLSSLELGDSALYFCASSVGLLSYEQYFGPGTRLTVT.